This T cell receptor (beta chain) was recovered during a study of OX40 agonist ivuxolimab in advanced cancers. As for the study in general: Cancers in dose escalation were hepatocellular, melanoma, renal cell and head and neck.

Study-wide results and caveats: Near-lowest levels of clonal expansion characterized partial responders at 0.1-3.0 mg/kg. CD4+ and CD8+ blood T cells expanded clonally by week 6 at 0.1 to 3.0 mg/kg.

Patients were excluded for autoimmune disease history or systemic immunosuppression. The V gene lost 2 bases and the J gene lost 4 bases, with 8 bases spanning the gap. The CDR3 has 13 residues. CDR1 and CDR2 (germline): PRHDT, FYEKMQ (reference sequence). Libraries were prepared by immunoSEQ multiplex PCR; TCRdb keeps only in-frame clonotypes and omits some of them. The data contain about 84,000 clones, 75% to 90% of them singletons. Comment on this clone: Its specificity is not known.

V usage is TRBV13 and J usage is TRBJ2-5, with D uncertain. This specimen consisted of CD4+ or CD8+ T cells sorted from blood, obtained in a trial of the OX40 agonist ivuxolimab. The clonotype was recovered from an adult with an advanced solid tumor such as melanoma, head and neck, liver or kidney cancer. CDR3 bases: TGTGCCAGCAGCTTATCCAGATTAGAGACCCAGTACTTC. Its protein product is CASSLSRLETQYF.